This T cell receptor (beta chain) was sequenced in a study of blood T cell repertoires in COVID-19. Study-wide context: Material from acute and convalescent COVID-19 was sourced from the United States, Italy and Spain.

The CDR3 has 14 residues. Trimming cost V 6 bases and J 3 bases, with 12 bases left between them. The germline gives CDR1 SNHLY, CDR2 FYNNEI. Libraries were prepared by immunoSEQ multiplex PCR; TCRdb keeps only in-frame clonotypes and omits some of them. Counted here are approximately 400,000 clones, approximately 77% occurring once; the ten biggest clones make up 1.1%. V and J are TRBV2 and TRBJ2-1; weak D call: TRBD1 (6 bases). The TCR was taken from a human donor with acute or convalescent COVID-19. The donor label of this sample is uncertain. The source material was peripheral blood. The DNA of the CDR3 is TGTGCCAGCAGGAGGGACACGAGCTACAATGAGCAGTTCTTC. It codes for CASRRDTSYNEQFF.